This passage covers 10 T cell receptor beta chains from one sample sequenced in a study of identical twins. From the 5' RACE reads, TCRdb called clonotypes with MiXCR, one entry per CDR3 protein. The sample holds some 730,000 distinct CDR3 sequences, about 20% seen once. These data were also filed under a second study, of T cells expressing NK-cell markers.

Sequencing used PBMCs. The receptors come from a young woman in good health.

This clonotype has a handful of counts. The V call is TRBV10-3, the J call TRBJ2-2, with D hard to call. CDR3 length equals 13 residues. V gave up 2 bases and J gave up 6 bases, with 7 bases separating them. Germline loops: CDR1 ENHRY, CDR2 SYGVKD. The CDR3 DNA reads TGTGCCATCAGTGAGAGTATCCCCGGGGAGCTGTTTTTT. Translating it yields CAISESIPGELFF.

The chain recombines TRBV3-1 with TRBJ2-7, with D perhaps TRBD2 (6 bases). With 2 bases removed from V and 3 bases from J, the gap between germline ends came to 11 bases. This CDR3 has 14 residues. Germline V gene lookup returns CDR1 LGHDT and CDR2 YNNKEL (reference sequence). The CDR3 reads CASSQQTSSYEQYF. For the CDR3, the DNA is TGTGCCAGCAGCCAACAAACTAGCAGCTACGAGCAGTACTTC.

As DNA, the CDR3 is TGTGCCAGCAGCATCGAAGAGACCCAGTACTTC. Protein sequence: CASSIEETQYF. The V and J genes are TRBV19 and TRBJ2-5; D call uncertain. Germline CDR1 and CDR2: LNHDA and SQIVND (reference sequence). CDR3 length: 11 amino acids. V lost 9 bases and J lost 3, with 8 bases in between.

The genes are TRBV10-3 and TRBJ1-2; D gene ambiguous. Looked up from germline, CDR1 is ENHRY and CDR2 is SYGVKD. The CDR3 length is 14 residues. V was clipped by 6 bases and J by 0 bases, with 11 bases between them. In DNA, the CDR3 is TGTGCCATCAGCACTAGGACCTCTAACTATGGCTACACCTTC. It is translated as CAISTRTSNYGYTF.

This clonotype appeared a few times. The J gene is TRBJ2-3, the V gene TRBV20-1, with D maybe TRBD2 (5 bases). CDR3 length equals 12 residues. Germline V gene sequence: CDR1 DFQATT, CDR2 SNEGSKA (reference sequence). Trimming shortened V by 3 bases and J by 8 bases, and 12 bases separated the two germline ends. CDR3 DNA: TGCAGTGCTAGGGGGTGGGGAGTTACGCAGTATTTT. Its translation: CSARGWGVTQYF.

This clonotype was counted a single time. V gene TRBV7-2 combines with J gene TRBJ1-4, with D unclear. Germline V lookup: CDR1 SGHTA, CDR2 FQGNSA. CDR3 length: 13 residues. V lost 3 bases, J lost 8 bases, and 10 bases lay in between. CDR3 loop: CASSFSLGEKLFF. CDR3 coding DNA: TGTGCCAGCAGCTTTTCCTTGGGGGAAAAACTGTTTTTT.

The V call is TRBV20-1, the J call TRBJ2-7; D is uncertain. CDR3 length: 11 amino acids. Germline lookup yields CDR1 DFQATT and CDR2 SNEGSKA (reference sequence). Trimming removed 4 bases from V and 4 bases from J, with 8 bases in between. The CDR3 sequence is CSATPQYEQYF. CDR3 bases: TGCAGTGCTACCCCCCAGTACGAGCAGTACTTC.

This chain connects TRBV7-8 to TRBJ1-5; D is undetermined. The ends were cut back, 6 bases at V and 1 base at J, with 19 bases in the middle. CDR1 and CDR2 (germline): SGHVS, FQNEAQ. The CDR3 length is 17 residues. The CDR3 coding sequence is TGTGCCAGCAGTCCCCCGGCCGGGAAGGCGAGCAATCAGCCCCAGCATTTT. It encodes CASSPPAGKASNQPQHF.

This rearrangement joins TRBV7-2 to TRBJ1-3, with D perhaps matching TRBD1 (5 bases). Trimming left V 5 bases short and J 2 bases short, with 10 bases between. This CDR3 region has 14 residues. Germline CDR1 reads SGHTA; CDR2 reads FQGNSA. The CDR3 loop is CASSTKTAGNTIYF. CDR3 in DNA: TGTGCCAGCAGCACAAAGACAGCTGGAAACACCATATATTTT. Full variable domain (rest looked up from reference TRBV7-2 and TRBJ1-3): GAGVSQSPSNKVTEKGKDVELRCDPISGHTALYWYRQSLGQGLEFLIYFQGNSAPDKSGLPSDRFSAERTGGSVSTLTIQRTQQEDSAVYLCASSTKTAGNTIYFGEGSWLTVV.

This clonotype was seen once. The chain employs TRBV18 and TRBJ2-3; tentative D call: TRBD2 (5 bases). Germline CDR1 is KGHSH and CDR2 is LQKENI. The germline V and J ends were trimmed by 5 bases and 2 bases, with 14 bases remaining between them. The CDR3 loop spans 15 amino acids. CDR3 region: CASSSGLEITDTQYF. Here the CDR3 DNA reads TGTGCCAGCTCATCCGGACTGGAGATCACAGATACGCAGTATTTT.